This T cell receptor beta chain originates from a study of sequential checkpoint blockade in melanoma. In the study overall: First-line arms were nivolumab then ipilimumab, or the reverse, randomized 1:1.

The CDR3 is 21 residues long. Germline assignment: CDR1 PRHDT and CDR2 FYEKMQ (reference sequence). Losses at the gene ends were 4 bases for V and 7 bases for J; bases not matched to a gene: 30. Sample treatment: randomized to nivolumab then ipilimumab (arm A) or the reverse (arm B). Patients had received no earlier DNA-damaging chemotherapy. PBMC sorting kept live CD3+CD8+ cells without CD19 or CD56. The protocol was immunoSEQ multiplex PCR, while the TCRdb copy is restricted to in-frame clones and leaves out a portion. The sample yields fewer than 35,000 clones, 65% to 90% seen once. The J gene is TRBJ2-5, the V gene TRBV13, with 7 bases matching TRBD2. The receptor was isolated from a human donor with melanoma. The sequences come from CD8+ T cells sorted from blood (inferred from file names), collected from a patient given nivolumab and ipilimumab in sequence. The CDR3 spells CASSSTTSRYQETQYYATQYF. As DNA, the CDR3 is TGTGCCAGCAGCTCTACGACTAGCCGGTACCAAGAGACCCAGTACTACGCGACCCAGTACTTC.